Shown below are 30 T cell receptor beta chains from a single sample sequenced in a study of cytomegalovirus exposure and HLA in healthy donors. Researchers ran the PCR with 60 Vbeta and 13 Jbeta primers. Some clones are missing from TCRdb's copy, which holds only in-frame ones; the method was immunoSEQ multiplex PCR. The sample consists of approximately 190,000 clones, 75% to 85% of them appearing once. The sequenced sample was PBMCs. These receptors all come from a woman aged 50 to 60 in good health and CMV-seropositive.

This sequence joins TRBV2 and TRBJ2-1, with 12 bases matching TRBD2. Germline loops: CDR1 SNHLY, CDR2 FYNNEI. V was pared by 10 bases and J by 7 bases, with 17 bases of the junction left unmatched. The CDR3 has 17 amino acids. Here the CDR3 DNA reads TGTGCCACCGCTAAGGATCTAGCGGGAGGGCTGAGTAATGAGCAGTTCTTC. Amino acid sequence: CATAKDLAGGLSNEQFF.

The chain has TRBV6-5 and TRBJ2-2, with D possibly TRBD2 on 6 matching bases. The CDR3 spans 16 residues. The ends were cut back, 0 bases at V and 4 bases at J, with 12 bases in the middle. Germline V gene data show CDR1 as MNHEY and CDR2 as SVGAGI. CDR3 region: CASSYSFGRGTGELFF. In DNA form, the CDR3 reads TGTGCCAGCAGTTACTCGTTCGGGAGAGGCACCGGGGAGCTGTTTTTT.

The gene calls are TRBV6-5 and TRBJ1-1; D might be TRBD1 (5 bases). Trimming left V 6 bases short and J 5 bases short, with 13 bases between. In germline, CDR1 is MNHEY, CDR2 SVGAGI. The CDR3 has 13 residues. CDR3: CASSSGHRTEAFF. For the CDR3, the DNA is TGTGCCAGCAGCTCTGGACATCGGACTGAAGCTTTCTTT.

The genes are TRBV6-1 and TRBJ2-7, with 9 positions matching TRBD1. The length of the CDR3 is 16 residues. The ends lost 1 base at V and 1 base at J; junction bases unmatched: 5. Germline V gene data show CDR1 as MNHNS and CDR2 as SASEGT. As DNA, the CDR3 is TGTGCCAGCAGTGAAGAAGGGACAGGGAAATCCTACGAGCAGTACTTC. It codes for CASSEEGTGKSYEQYF.

DNA for the CDR3: TGTGCCAGCAGCGCCCGGACTAGCGGTAACTACAATGAGCAGTTCTTC. This gives the protein CASSARTSGNYNEQFF. The chain is built from TRBV7-9 and TRBJ2-1; 10 bases are a match to TRBD2. Germline CDR1 SEHNR, CDR2 FQNEAQ (reference sequence). This CDR3 region has 16 residues. V trimming: 5 bases; J trimming: 3 bases; junction bases outside the gene matches: 7. Looking up the rest from reference TRBV7-9 and TRBJ2-1 gives the full variable domain: DTGVSQNPRHKITKRGQNVTFRCDPISEHNRLYWYRQTLGQGPEFLTYFQNEAQLEKSRLLSDRFSAERPKGSFSTLEIQRTEQGDSAMYLCASSARTSGNYNEQFFGPGTRLTVL.

The chain joins TRBV5-1 to TRBJ1-1; 7 bases are shared with TRBD1. The V gene end was trimmed by 8 bases and the J gene end by 1 base; junction bases not matched to a gene: 17. This CDR3 has 17 amino acids. CDR1 SGHRS and CDR2 YFSETQ come from the germline V gene. The CDR3 nucleotides read TGCGCCAGGAGGGGGAAACACGACAGGGAGCCGAACACTGAAGCTTTCTTT. Translation gives CARRGKHDREPNTEAFF.

In this sample, this clone turned up a few times. The chain has TRBV25-1 and TRBJ2-1; the D is unclear. This CDR3 has 16 residues. Per the germline V gene, CDR1 is MGHDK and CDR2 is SYGVNS. V lost 3 bases and J 1 base, leaving 13 bases between the germline ends. CDR3 residues: CASSDSASPSYNEQFF. DNA of the CDR3: TGTGCCAGCAGTGATTCCGCTAGTCCGTCCTACAATGAGCAGTTCTTC.

This rearrangement joins TRBV6-1 to TRBJ2-7, with 8 bases identical to TRBD1. The CDR3 has 14 residues. Germline CDR1 and CDR2: MNHNS and SASEGT. J lost 0 bases, V lost 6 bases, and 4 bases had no gene match. CDR3 region: CASRITGGSYEQYF. CDR3 in DNA: TGTGCCAGCAGGATTACAGGGGGCTCCTACGAGCAGTACTTC.

The chain combines TRBV6-1 with TRBJ1-4; 8 positions agree with TRBD1. The junction had 7 bases not matched to a gene; V was cut back by 6 bases and J by 7 bases. Germline V gene sequence: CDR1 MNHNS, CDR2 SASEGT. The CDR3 totals 14 residues. This CDR3 is CASSEPGQGEKLFF. The CDR3 DNA sequence: TGTGCCAGCAGCGAGCCTGGACAGGGTGAAAAACTGTTTTTT.

The rearrangement uses TRBV10-3 and TRBJ1-2; no clear D gene. The ends were cut back, 10 bases at V and 4 bases at J, with 13 bases in the middle. CDR3 length: 12 residues. Germline V CDR1 and CDR2: ENHRY, SYGVKD. This chain's CDR3 is CATPKEGYGYTF. In DNA form, the CDR3 reads TGTGCCACCCCCAAAGAGGGCTATGGCTACACCTTC.

The chain combines TRBV15 with TRBJ1-4; possible D gene TRBD1, 5 bases. The germline V and J ends were trimmed by 1 base and 6 bases, with 12 bases remaining between them. This CDR3 is built from 15 residues. CDR1 LNHNV and CDR2 YYDKDF come from the germline V gene (reference sequence). The CDR3 sequence: CATSRGGQGDEKLFF. The CDR3, as DNA: TGTGCCACCAGCAGAGGTGGGCAGGGTGATGAAAAACTGTTTTTT.

Only one count was recorded for this clone. V is TRBV30 and J is TRBJ1-3; 8 nucleotides align to TRBD1. CDR3 length: 13 amino acids. The J segment lost 1 base and the V segment lost 5 bases, leaving 1 base of the junction unmatched. Germline values: CDR1 GTSNPN, CDR2 SVGIG (reference sequence). The chain's CDR3 is CAWDRGSGNTIYF. DNA of the CDR3: TGTGCCTGGGACAGGGGTTCTGGAAACACCATATATTTT.

This chain links TRBV28 with TRBJ2-7, with D unresolved. CDR3 length equals 17 residues. The germline CDR1 and CDR2 sequences are MDHEN and SYDVKM. V was clipped by 2 bases and J by 1 base, with 18 bases between them. The DNA for the CDR3 is TGTGCCAGCAGTTTAGGCAGTCTCCCCCCCGCTTCCTACGAGCAGTACTTC. It codes for CASSLGSLPPASYEQYF.

The chain couples TRBV28 to TRBJ2-1, with 9 bases identical to TRBD2. The CDR3 contains 16 residues. Germline CDR1 reads MDHEN; CDR2 reads SYDVKM. Trimming took 6 bases from V and 3 from J; bases not matched to a gene: 9. CDR3 sequence: CASSTQRGAHYNEQFF. The CDR3 bases are TGTGCCAGCAGCACTCAGCGGGGGGCCCACTACAATGAGCAGTTCTTC.

This chain links TRBV25-1 with TRBJ2-2, with a weak D call TRBD1 (6 bases). Per the germline V gene, CDR1 is MGHDK and CDR2 is SYGVNS. This CDR3 is 16 amino acids long. V was cut by 5 bases and J by 0 bases, with 13 bases left in between. The DNA for the CDR3 is TGTGCCAGCAGTTCCCACGGGACACCGAACACCGGGGAGCTGTTTTTT. It codes for CASSSHGTPNTGELFF.

The rearrangement uses TRBV2 and TRBJ2-1; D uncertain. Germline loops: CDR1 SNHLY, CDR2 FYNNEI. Trimming removed 7 bases from V and 4 bases from J, with 8 bases in between. The CDR3 contains 12 residues. The CDR3 sequence: CASTSQYNEQFF. CDR3 sequence (DNA): TGTGCCAGCACATCACAATACAATGAGCAGTTCTTC.

The chain combines TRBV18 with TRBJ1-1, with D perhaps matching TRBD1 (5 bases). Trimming stripped 9 bases from V and 1 base from J, with 12 bases between. The CDR3 extends over 13 amino acids. Germline V lookup: CDR1 KGHSH, CDR2 LQKENI. DNA for the CDR3: TGTGCCAGTTTACAGGATCAGAACACTGAAGCTTTCTTT. Translated: CASLQDQNTEAFF.

This rearrangement joins TRBV6-5 to TRBJ2-3; D remains unclear. The CDR3 length is 14 residues. V lost 0 bases and J 0 bases, leaving 4 bases between the germline ends. Germline CDR1 and CDR2: MNHEY and SVGAGI. The CDR3 sequence: CASSYSASTDTQYF. CDR3 DNA: TGTGCCAGCAGTTACTCAGCGAGCACAGATACGCAGTATTTT.

This clone has a handful of counts. V is TRBV28 and J is TRBJ1-2; D might be TRBD1 (5 bases). V was trimmed by 7 bases and J by 5 bases, leaving 14 bases between them. Germline CDR1 and CDR2: MDHEN and SYDVKM. This CDR3 has 13 amino acids. The CDR3 coding sequence is TGTGCCAGCATCGGCAGGGCCGTTTATGGCTACACCTTC. Its translation is CASIGRAVYGYTF.

The CDR3 nucleotides read TGTGCCAGCACCGACAGGGGGAAGGCCGGGGAGCTGTTTTTT. Translation gives CASTDRGKAGELFF. The genes are TRBV6-6 and TRBJ2-2, with 9 positions matching TRBD1. This CDR3 has 14 residues. After removal of 7 bases from V and 6 bases from J, the junction contained 6 bases not matched to a gene. Germline CDR1 MNHNY, CDR2 SVGAGI (reference sequence).

This chain connects TRBV29-1 to TRBJ2-7, with a tentative D call TRBD2 (5 bases). CDR3 length equals 11 residues. V was shortened by 7 bases and J by 5 bases, with 12 bases between the two germline ends. In germline, CDR1 is SQVTM, CDR2 ANQGSEA. In nucleotides, the CDR3 is TGCAGCGCCCGAATCGGGAACGAGCAGTACTTC. Translation: CSARIGNEQYF.

This chain uses TRBV2 with TRBJ2-7, with D perhaps matching TRBD2 (5 bases). The length of the CDR3 is 12 residues. Germline lookup yields CDR1 SNHLY and CDR2 FYNNEI. The ends were cut back, 7 bases at V and 6 bases at J, with 13 bases in the middle. The CDR3 protein is CASNLDFFEQYF. Written as DNA, the CDR3 is TGTGCCAGCAACCTGGACTTCTTCGAGCAGTACTTC.

The J gene is TRBJ1-4, the V gene TRBV11-2; the match to TRBD1 covers 10 bases. V gave up 4 bases and J gave up 4 bases; unmatched junction bases: 12. This CDR3 has 18 amino acids. Germline lookup yields CDR1 SGHAT and CDR2 FQNNGV. The CDR3 DNA reads as TGTGCCAGCAGCTCTACGGGACAGGGGTTGGGGTATAATGAAAAACTGTTTTTT. Encoded protein: CASSSTGQGLGYNEKLFF.

This clone was recorded only once. The sample contains more than one DNA sequence encoding this CDR3. The V call is TRBV5-1, the J call TRBJ2-3, with D unclear. The CDR3 covers 13 residues. The germline CDR1 and CDR2 sequences are SGHRS and YFSETQ. V lost 2 bases, J lost 2 bases, and 6 bases lay in between. This CDR3 reads CASSFQFTDTQYF. The CDR3 coding sequence is TGCGCCAGCAGCTTTCAGTTCACAGATACGCAGTATTTT.

This clone was seen once. This chain connects TRBV5-6 to TRBJ2-3; TRBD2 matches at 9 bases. The germline V gene has CDR1 SGHDT and CDR2 YYEEEE. The V gene end was trimmed by 0 bases and the J gene end by 2 bases; junction bases not matched to a gene: 1. The CDR3 loop spans 15 amino acids. CDR3 bases: TGTGCCAGCAGCTTGGTAGCGGGAGCCACAGATACGCAGTATTTT. Translated, it gives CASSLVAGATDTQYF.

The chain carries TRBV13 and TRBJ2-7; TRBD2 aligns across 10 bases. Germline loops: CDR1 PRHDT, CDR2 FYEKMQ (reference sequence). This CDR3 is built from 17 residues. V lost 2 bases to trimming and J lost 5 bases; unmatched junction nucleotides: 12. The CDR3 sequence: CASSLRLASGRANEQYF. The DNA of the CDR3 is TGTGCCAGCAGCTTACGACTGGCGAGCGGGAGGGCCAACGAGCAGTACTTC.

The genes are TRBV5-1 and TRBJ2-2; 13 positions match TRBD2. The CDR3 is made up of 16 amino acids. V lost 4 bases, J lost 4 bases, and 4 bases stayed unmatched. Germline V gene data show CDR1 as SGHRS and CDR2 as YFSETQ. Here the CDR3 DNA reads TGCGCCAGCAGCCGCAGACTAGCGGGGGGCACCGGGGAGCTGTTTTTT. This encodes CASSRRLAGGTGELFF. The entire variable domain, with the rest obtained from reference TRBV5-1 and TRBJ2-2, is as follows: KAGVTQTPRYLIKTRGQQVTLSCSPISGHRSVSWYQQTPGQGLQFLFEYFSETQRNKGNFPGRFSGRQFSNSRSEMNVSTLELGDSALYLCASSRRLAGGTGELFFGEGSRLTVL.

This clone appeared a single time. This CDR3 reads CASSFTGMNTEAFF. The DNA for the CDR3 is TGTGCCAGCAGCTTCACAGGGATGAACACTGAAGCTTTCTTT. The rearrangement links TRBV9 to TRBJ1-1, with a possible D match to TRBD1 (6 bases). This CDR3 has 14 amino acids. Looked up from germline, CDR1 is SGDLS and CDR2 is YYNGEE. Trimming took 4 bases from V and 0 from J, leaving 10 bases between them.

This chain uses TRBV4-1 with TRBJ1-2, with TRBD1 as a possible D gene (5 bases). The CDR3 is made up of 14 amino acids. V lost 1 base and J lost 4, with 10 bases in between. Germline V gene sequence: CDR1 MGHRA, CDR2 YSYEKL. The chain's CDR3 is CASSQVRGSYGYTF. DNA of the CDR3: TGCGCCAGCAGCCAAGTGCGGGGGTCCTATGGCTACACCTTC.

V gene TRBV28 combines with J gene TRBJ2-1, with 12 bases aligning to TRBD2. Trimming took 7 bases from V and 4 from J; bases not matched to a gene: 2. The CDR3 extends over 14 amino acids. Looked up from germline, CDR1 is MDHEN and CDR2 is SYDVKM. The CDR3 sequence: CASKTSGSYNEQFF. The CDR3 DNA is TGTGCCAGCAAGACTAGCGGGAGTTACAATGAGCAGTTCTTC.